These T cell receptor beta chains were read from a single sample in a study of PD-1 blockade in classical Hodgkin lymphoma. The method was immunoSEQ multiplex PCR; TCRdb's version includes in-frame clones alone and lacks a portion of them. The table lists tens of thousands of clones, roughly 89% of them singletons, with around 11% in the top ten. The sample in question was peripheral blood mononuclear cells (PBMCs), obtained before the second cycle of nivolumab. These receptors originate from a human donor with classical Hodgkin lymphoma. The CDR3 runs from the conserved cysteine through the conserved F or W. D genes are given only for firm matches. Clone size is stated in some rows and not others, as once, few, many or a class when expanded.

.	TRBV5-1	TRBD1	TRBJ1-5	TGCGCCAGCAGCTTGCGAGTGGGCGGGACAGGGACGGTAGGGAATCAGCCCCAGCATTTT	CASSLRVGGTGTVGNQPQHF
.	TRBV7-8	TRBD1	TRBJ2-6	TGTGCCAGCAGCCAAGTCCAGGACAGGGTTTGGTCTGGGGCCAACGTCCTGACTTTC	CASSQVQDRVWSGANVLTF
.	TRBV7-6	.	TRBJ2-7	TGTGCCAGCAGCTCGTCCGGGGAGTTCTACGAGCAGTACTTC	CASSSSGEFYEQYF
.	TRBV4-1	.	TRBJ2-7	TGCGCCAGCAGCCAAGGACAGTCCTCCTACGAGCAGTACTTC	CASSQGQSSYEQYF
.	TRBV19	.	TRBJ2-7	TGTGCCAGTAGTATGTCGCAGGGGAGAAGTGGGGCCTACGAGCAGTACTTC	CASSMSQGRSGAYEQYF
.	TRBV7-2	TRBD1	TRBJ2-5	TGTGCCAGCAGCCTAGCAGGGGGAGAGACCCAGTACTTC	CASSLAGGETQYF
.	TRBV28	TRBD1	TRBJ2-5	TGTGCCAGCAGTAAAACAGGGGTAGAGACCCAGTACTTC	CASSKTGVETQYF
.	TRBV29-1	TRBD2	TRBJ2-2	TGCAGCGTTCGAGGCCCAACTAGCGGGAGTTCTTCTGGGGAGCTGTTTTTT	CSVRGPTSGSSSGELFF
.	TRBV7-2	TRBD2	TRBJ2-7	TGTGCCAGCAGCTTAGTAGGCGGGGGTTACGAGCAGTACTTC	CASSLVGGGYEQYF
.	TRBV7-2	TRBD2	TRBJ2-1	TGTGCCAGCAGCTTCCCGGATAGCGGGGGAATCAATGAGCAGTTCTTC	CASSFPDSGGINEQFF
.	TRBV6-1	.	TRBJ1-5	TGTGCCAGCAGTGAAGCGGATCAGCCCCAGCATTTT	CASSEADQPQHF
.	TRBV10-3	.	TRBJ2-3	TGTGCCATCAGTGGAGGACTGTACACAGATACGCAGTATTTT	CAISGGLYTDTQYF
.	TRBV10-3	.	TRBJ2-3	TGTGCCATCAGCCCGACAGGACACACAGATACGCAGTATTTT	CAISPTGHTDTQYF
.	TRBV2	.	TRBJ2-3	TGTGCCAGCAGCCCTGGCACAGATACGCAGTATTTT	CASSPGTDTQYF
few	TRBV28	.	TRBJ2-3	TGTGCCAGCAGTTTCGGGCTAGGCCCCTCTAGCACAGATACGCAGTATTTT	CASSFGLGPSSTDTQYF
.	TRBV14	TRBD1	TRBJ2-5	TGTGCCAGCAGCCACCTCGGACAGGGTTCGGAGACCCAGTACTTC	CASSHLGQGSETQYF
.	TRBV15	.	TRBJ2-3	TGTGCCACCAGCAGAGAGGCTCGGGGCGCAGATACGCAGTATTTT	CATSREARGADTQYF
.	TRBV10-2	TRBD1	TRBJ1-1	TGCGCCAGCGGGACAGGGGGGCTCACTGAAGCTTTCTTT	CASGTGGLTEAFF
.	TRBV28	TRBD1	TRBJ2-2	TGTGCCAGCAGTGCGGGACAGGCTATCAACACCGGGGAGCTGTTTTTT	CASSAGQAINTGELFF
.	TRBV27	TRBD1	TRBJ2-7	TGTGCCAGCAGTACCCTGACAGGGTCCTACGAGCAGTACTTC	CASSTLTGSYEQYF
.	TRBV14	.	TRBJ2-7	TGTGCCAGCAGCCAAGTTGCGGTTAACGAGCAGTACTTC	CASSQVAVNEQYF
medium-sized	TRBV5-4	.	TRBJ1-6	TGTGCCAGCAGCTTGGTCCAGGAAGACTCACCCCTCCACTTT	CASSLVQEDSPLHF
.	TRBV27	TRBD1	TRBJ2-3	TGTGCCAGCAGCTGGGACAGGGTAGTTGCCACAGATACGCAGTATTTT	CASSWDRVVATDTQYF
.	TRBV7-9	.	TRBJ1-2	TGTGCCAGCAGCTCCGTGGAGGTCGAGTTTGGATATGGCTACACCTTC	CASSSVEVEFGYGYTF
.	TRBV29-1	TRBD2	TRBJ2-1	TGCAGCGGTACCGGGACTAGCGTATATAATGAGCAGTTCTTC	CSGTGTSVYNEQFF
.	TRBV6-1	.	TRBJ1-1	TGTGCCAGCAGTGAGGGGGGAGGAGCTTTCTTT	CASSEGGGAFF
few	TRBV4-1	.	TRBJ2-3	TGCGCCAGCAGCCAAGACAGAAACACAGATACGCAGTATTTT	CASSQDRNTDTQYF
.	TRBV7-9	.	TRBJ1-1	TGTGCCAGCAGCACTGGAAACAGCTTCACTGAAGCTTTCTTT	CASSTGNSFTEAFF
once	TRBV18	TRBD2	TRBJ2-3	TGTGCCAGCTCACGGCGGTCTAGCGGGGCCACAGATACGCAGTATTTT	CASSRRSSGATDTQYF
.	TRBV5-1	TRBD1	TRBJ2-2	TGCGCCAGCAGCCCTGTGGGACAGGGGAACACCGGGGAGCTGTTTTTT	CASSPVGQGNTGELFF
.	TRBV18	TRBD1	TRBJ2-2	TGTGCCAGCTCACCGCGTGGACAGGGGACGCGGAACACCGGGGAGCTGTTTTTT	CASSPRGQGTRNTGELFF
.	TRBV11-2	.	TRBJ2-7	TGTGCCAGCAGCTTACAAGGGGACCTGATCTACGAGCAGTACTTC	CASSLQGDLIYEQYF
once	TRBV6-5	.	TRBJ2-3	TGTGCCAGCAGCGCCGTGGGGGGGGCCACAGATACGCAGTATTTT	CASSAVGGATDTQYF
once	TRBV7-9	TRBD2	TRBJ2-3	TGTGCCAGCAGCTTAGTCACGGGAGGGACAGATACGCAGTATTTT	CASSLVTGGTDTQYF
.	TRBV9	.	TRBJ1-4	TGTGCCAGCAGCGTAGACCCCAGGGGCCCAACTAATGAAAAACTGTTTTTT	CASSVDPRGPTNEKLFF
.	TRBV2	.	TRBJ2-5	TGTGCCAGCAGTGGACCGACGGGAGTCGGGGAGACCCAGTACTTC	CASSGPTGVGETQYF
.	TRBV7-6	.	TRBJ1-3	TGTGCCAGCAGCTTGCCGGGTGAAAGAAACACCATATATTTT	CASSLPGERNTIYF
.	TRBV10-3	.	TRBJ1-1	TGTGCCATCAAGCCAGGAGGGCACACTGAAGCTTTCTTT	CAIKPGGHTEAFF
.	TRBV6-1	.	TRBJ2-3	TGTGCCAGCAGGCAGCGTAGCACAGATACGCAGTATTTT	CASRQRSTDTQYF
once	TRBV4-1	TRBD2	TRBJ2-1	TGCGCCACCGGGACTAGCGGGTACAATGAGCAGTTCTTC	CATGTSGYNEQFF
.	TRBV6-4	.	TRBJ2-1	TGTGCCAGCAGTGACCCGGGACGCAATGAGCAGTTCTTC	CASSDPGRNEQFF
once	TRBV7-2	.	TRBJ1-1	TGTGCCAGCAGCTTAGCGGCAAACATGAACACTGAAGCTTTCTTT	CASSLAANMNTEAFF
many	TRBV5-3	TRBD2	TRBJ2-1	TGTGCCAGAAGCTTGTCCGGGACTAGCGGGGGGGCCTTTCCCACTTTGAATGAGCAGTTCTTC	CARSLSGTSGGAFPTLNEQFF
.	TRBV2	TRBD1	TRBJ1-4	TGTGCCAGCAGCATCAGGGGGCTAAATGAAAAACTGTTTTTT	CASSIRGLNEKLFF
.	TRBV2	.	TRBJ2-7	TGTGCCAGATCGAGACGGGTTTACGAGCAGTACTTC	CARSRRVYEQYF
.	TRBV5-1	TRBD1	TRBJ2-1	TGCGCCAGCAGATATACAGGGGAAGCCTACAATGAGCAGTTCTTC	CASRYTGEAYNEQFF
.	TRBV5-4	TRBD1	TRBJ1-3	TGTGCCAGCAGCGATACAGGGGGCCTCGGAGGAAACACCATATATTTT	CASSDTGGLGGNTIYF
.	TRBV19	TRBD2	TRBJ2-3	TGTGCCAGTAGGGCGGGTCTAGCGGGCACAGATACGCAGTATTTT	CASRAGLAGTDTQYF
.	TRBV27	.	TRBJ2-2	TGTGCCAGCAGTTTAGGGCCCACCGGGGAGCTGTTTTTT	CASSLGPTGELFF
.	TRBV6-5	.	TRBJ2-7	TGTGCCAGCAGTTCTGCTTCCTACGAGCAGTACTTC	CASSSASYEQYF
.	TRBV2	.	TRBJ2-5	TGTGCCAGCAGTGAAGCCAAGGGGTGGGGGGAGACCCAGTACTTC	CASSEAKGWGETQYF
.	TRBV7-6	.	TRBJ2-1	TGTGCCAGCAGCTTAGAGTATCGGCAGACGGTAAACACTGAGCAGTTCTTC	CASSLEYRQTVNTEQFF
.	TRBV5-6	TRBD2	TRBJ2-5	TGTGCCAGCAGTCGGGAGGCCTTCCAAGAGACCCAGTACTTC	CASSREAFQETQYF